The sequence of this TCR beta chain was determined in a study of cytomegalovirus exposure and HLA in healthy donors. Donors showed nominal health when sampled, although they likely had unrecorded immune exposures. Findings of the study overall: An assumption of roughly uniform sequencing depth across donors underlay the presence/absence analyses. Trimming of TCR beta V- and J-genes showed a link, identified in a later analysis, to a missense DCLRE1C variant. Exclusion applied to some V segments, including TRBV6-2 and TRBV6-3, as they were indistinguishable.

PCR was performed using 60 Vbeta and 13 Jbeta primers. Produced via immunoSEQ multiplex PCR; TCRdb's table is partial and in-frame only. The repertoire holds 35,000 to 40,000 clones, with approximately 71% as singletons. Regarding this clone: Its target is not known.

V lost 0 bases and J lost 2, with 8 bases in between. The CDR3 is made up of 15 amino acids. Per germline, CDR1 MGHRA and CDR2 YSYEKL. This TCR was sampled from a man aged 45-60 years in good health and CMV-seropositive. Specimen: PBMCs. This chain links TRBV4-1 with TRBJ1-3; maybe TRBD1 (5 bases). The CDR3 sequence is CASSQDPGAGNTIYF. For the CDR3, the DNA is TGCGCCAGCAGCCAAGATCCGGGGGCTGGAAACACCATATATTTT.